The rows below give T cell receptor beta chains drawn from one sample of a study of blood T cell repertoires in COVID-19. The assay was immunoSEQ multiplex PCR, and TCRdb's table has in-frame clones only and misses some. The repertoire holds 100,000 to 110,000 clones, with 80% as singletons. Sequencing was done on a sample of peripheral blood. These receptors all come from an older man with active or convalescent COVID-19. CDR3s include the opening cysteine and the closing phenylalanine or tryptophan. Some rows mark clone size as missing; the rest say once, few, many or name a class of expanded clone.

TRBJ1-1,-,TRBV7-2,CASSPTGQGLEAFF
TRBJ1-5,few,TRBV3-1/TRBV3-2,CASSPRTGVGNQPQHF
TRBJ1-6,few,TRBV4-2,CASSQSIRSAPLHF
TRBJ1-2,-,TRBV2,CASSEDAGFGGYTF
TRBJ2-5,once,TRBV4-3,CASSQDLASGGQETQYF
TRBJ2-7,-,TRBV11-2,CASSLDWTGEGQYF
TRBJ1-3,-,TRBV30,CAWSLSSGNTIYF
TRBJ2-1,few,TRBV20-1,CSASRTSGNYNEQFF
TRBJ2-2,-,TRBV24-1,CATRGLAGTGELFF
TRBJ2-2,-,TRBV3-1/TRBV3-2,CASSRNGRAGAGELFF
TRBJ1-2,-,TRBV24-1,CATQSTGNYGYTF
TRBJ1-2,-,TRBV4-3,CASSQDWGGRGYTF
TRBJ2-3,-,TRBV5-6,CAREGPGSDTQYF
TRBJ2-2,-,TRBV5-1,CASSLGQQTNTGELFF
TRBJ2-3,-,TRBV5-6,CASSLQLAALTTDTQYF
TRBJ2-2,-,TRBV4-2,CASSTGEGASTGELFF
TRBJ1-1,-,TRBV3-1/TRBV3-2,CASSQGGGTNTEAFF
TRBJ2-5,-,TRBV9,CASSVVGGPGRKTQYF
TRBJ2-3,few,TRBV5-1,CASSLGTSTDTQYF
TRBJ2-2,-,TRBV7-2,CASLQGAGGTGELFF
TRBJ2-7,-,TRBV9,CASSLGQRAVEQYF
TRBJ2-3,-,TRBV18,CASSPQRGANTDTQYF
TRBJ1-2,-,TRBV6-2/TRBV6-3,CASSYGQGGGYTF
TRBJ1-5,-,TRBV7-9,CASSLVNGPQHF
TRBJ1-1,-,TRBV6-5,CASSFLSNTEAFF
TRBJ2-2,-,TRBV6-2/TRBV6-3,CASSYLSGSGELFF
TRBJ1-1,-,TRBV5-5,CASSLGAGGNTEAFF
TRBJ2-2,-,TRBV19,CASTLTGGELFF
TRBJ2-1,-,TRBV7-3,CASSWAGGNEQFF
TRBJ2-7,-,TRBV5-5,CASSLLEAGVPYEQYF
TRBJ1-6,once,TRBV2,CASSEGDVLATSPLHF
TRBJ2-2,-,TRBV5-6,CASSLGQHTGELFF
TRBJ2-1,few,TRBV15,CATSRDGLDYNEQFF
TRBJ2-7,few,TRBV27,CATMTGPGEQYF
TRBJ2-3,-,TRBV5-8,CASSQDRGWDTQYF
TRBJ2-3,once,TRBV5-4,CASSLGEQGRGTDTQYF
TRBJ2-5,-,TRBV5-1,CASSLSRTDRQETQYF
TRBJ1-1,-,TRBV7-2,CASSLTGLTEAFF